The rows below give T cell receptor beta chains drawn from one sample of a study of T cell changes during pregnancy in multiple sclerosis. TCRdb's table, derived via immunoSEQ multiplex PCR, lists solely in-frame clones and lacks some. The table records around 80,000 clones, approximately 90% of them present only once. Sequencing was performed on peripheral blood, taken before pregnancy. These TCRs come from a female donor with multiple sclerosis, enrolled in a pregnancy study. Each CDR3 is given with its conserved first and last residue. D genes are given only for firm matches. The size of a clone is reported for some rows only, either as once, few or many, or as a class for expanded clones.

j_gene: TRBJ2-3
abundance: NA
d_gene: NA
v_gene: TRBV28
CDR3aa: CASTMTATDTQYF
CDR3nt: TGTGCCAGCACCATGACAGCCACAGATACGCAGTATTTT

j_gene: TRBJ2-2
abundance: NA
d_gene: TRBD2
v_gene: TRBV2
CDR3aa: CASREQAGGLTGELFF
CDR3nt: TGTGCCAGCAGGGAACAAGCGGGAGGCCTCACCGGGGAGCTGTTTTTT

j_gene: TRBJ1-1
abundance: NA
d_gene: NA
v_gene: TRBV7-8
CDR3aa: CASSLGHSNTEAFF
CDR3nt: TGTGCCAGCAGCTTGGGACACTCGAACACTGAAGCTTTCTTT

j_gene: TRBJ2-7
abundance: NA
d_gene: TRBD2
v_gene: TRBV7-2
CDR3aa: CASSREGLAGVGEQYF
CDR3nt: TGTGCCAGCAGCAGAGAGGGACTAGCGGGAGTTGGAGAGCAGTACTTC

j_gene: TRBJ2-1
abundance: NA
d_gene: NA
v_gene: TRBV5-1
CDR3aa: CASSLTQGNEQFF
CDR3nt: TGCGCCAGCAGCTTGACACAGGGCAATGAGCAGTTCTTC

j_gene: TRBJ1-1
abundance: NA
d_gene: NA
v_gene: TRBV6-1
CDR3aa: CASRGTGHLTPEAFF
CDR3nt: TGTGCCAGCAGGGGGACTGGACACCTAACCCCTGAAGCTTTCTTT

j_gene: TRBJ1-5
abundance: NA
d_gene: TRBD1
v_gene: TRBV19
CDR3aa: CASSIAGGQGQPQHF
CDR3nt: TGTGCCAGTAGTATAGCCGGAGGACAGGGTCAGCCCCAGCATTTT

j_gene: TRBJ2-7
abundance: NA
d_gene: TRBD2
v_gene: TRBV10-2
CDR3aa: CASRELAGGPGEQYF
CDR3nt: TGCGCCAGCAGAGAGCTAGCGGGAGGGCCGGGCGAGCAGTACTTC

j_gene: TRBJ2-3
abundance: NA
d_gene: NA
v_gene: TRBV28
CDR3aa: CASSLGGSSTDTQYF
CDR3nt: TGTGCCAGCAGTTTAGGAGGCAGCAGCACAGATACGCAGTATTTT

j_gene: TRBJ2-7
abundance: NA
d_gene: TRBD2
v_gene: TRBV6-5
CDR3aa: CASGLAGSYEQYF
CDR3nt: TGTGCCAGCGGACTAGCGGGATCCTACGAGCAGTACTTC

j_gene: TRBJ1-3
abundance: NA
d_gene: NA
v_gene: TRBV28
CDR3aa: CASSFSGSGNTIYF
CDR3nt: TGTGCCAGCAGTTTTTCAGGCTCTGGAAACACCATATATTTT

j_gene: TRBJ1-1
abundance: NA
d_gene: NA
v_gene: TRBV19
CDR3aa: CASTSGSYTEAFF
CDR3nt: TGTGCCAGTACTTCTGGGAGCTACACTGAAGCTTTCTTT

j_gene: TRBJ2-1
abundance: once
d_gene: NA
v_gene: TRBV9
CDR3aa: CASSPPRQTSYNEQFF
CDR3nt: TGTGCCAGCAGCCCCCCGCGGCAGACCTCCTACAATGAGCAGTTCTTC

j_gene: TRBJ2-7
abundance: NA
d_gene: TRBD1
v_gene: TRBV28
CDR3aa: CASSRARGQGPYEQYF
CDR3nt: TGTGCCAGCAGCCGCGCCCGGGGACAGGGTCCCTACGAGCAGTACTTC

j_gene: TRBJ1-5
abundance: once
d_gene: NA
v_gene: TRBV7-8
CDR3aa: CASSLLSTDLSNQPQHF
CDR3nt: TGTGCCAGCAGCTTACTGTCGACAGATCTCAGCAATCAGCCCCAGCATTTT

j_gene: TRBJ2-3
abundance: NA
d_gene: TRBD2
v_gene: TRBV9
CDR3aa: CASSHRGGGQGDTQYF
CDR3nt: TGTGCCAGCAGTCACCGGGGGGGAGGGCAGGGTGATACGCAGTATTTT

j_gene: TRBJ2-2
abundance: NA
d_gene: NA
v_gene: TRBV5-4
CDR3aa: CASSYRGLVNTGELFF
CDR3nt: TGTGCCAGCAGCTACAGGGGACTCGTAAACACCGGGGAGCTGTTTTTT

j_gene: TRBJ1-1
abundance: NA
d_gene: TRBD1
v_gene: TRBV7-6
CDR3aa: CASSSGQGMNTEAFF
CDR3nt: TGTGCCAGCAGCTCCGGACAGGGGATGAACACTGAAGCTTTCTTT

j_gene: TRBJ2-1
abundance: NA
d_gene: NA
v_gene: TRBV28
CDR3aa: CASRPAGLSYNEQFF
CDR3nt: TGTGCCAGCAGACCCGCGGGACTTAGCTACAATGAGCAGTTCTTC

j_gene: TRBJ1-3
abundance: NA
d_gene: NA
v_gene: TRBV4-2
CDR3aa: CASSPSDISGNTIYF
CDR3nt: TGTGCCAGCAGCCCCTCAGACATCTCTGGAAACACCATATATTTT

j_gene: TRBJ1-1
abundance: NA
d_gene: TRBD1
v_gene: TRBV28
CDR3aa: CASIKGADTEAFF
CDR3nt: TGTGCCAGCATCAAGGGGGCGGACACTGAAGCTTTCTTT

j_gene: TRBJ2-7
abundance: NA
d_gene: TRBD2
v_gene: TRBV2
CDR3aa: CALRTSGIEQYF
CDR3nt: TGTGCCCTTAGGACTAGCGGGATCGAGCAGTACTTC

j_gene: TRBJ1-5
abundance: NA
d_gene: TRBD1
v_gene: TRBV27
CDR3aa: CASSLKGQGFRQPQHF
CDR3nt: TGTGCCAGCAGTTTAAAGGGACAGGGTTTTCGTCAGCCCCAGCATTTT

j_gene: TRBJ2-1
abundance: NA
d_gene: NA
v_gene: TRBV5-1
CDR3aa: CASSLDLSSYNEQFF
CDR3nt: TGCGCCAGCAGCTTGGACCTTAGCTCCTACAATGAGCAGTTCTTC

j_gene: TRBJ1-1
abundance: NA
d_gene: NA
v_gene: TRBV28
CDR3aa: CASSFPEQQNTEAFF
CDR3nt: TGTGCCAGCAGTTTTCCTGAACAACAGAACACTGAAGCTTTCTTT

j_gene: TRBJ2-3
abundance: NA
d_gene: TRBD2
v_gene: TRBV19
CDR3aa: CASSRLARITDTQYF
CDR3nt: TGTGCCAGTAGTAGACTAGCGAGGATCACAGATACGCAGTATTTT

j_gene: TRBJ2-5
abundance: NA
d_gene: TRBD2
v_gene: TRBV5-1
CDR3aa: CASSWAGGKETQYF
CDR3nt: TGCGCCAGCAGCTGGGCGGGGGGTAAAGAGACCCAGTACTTC

j_gene: TRBJ2-7
abundance: NA
d_gene: TRBD1
v_gene: TRBV27
CDR3aa: CASSYRGLTYEQYF
CDR3nt: TGTGCCAGCAGTTACAGGGGTCTTACCTACGAGCAGTACTTC

j_gene: TRBJ2-5
abundance: NA
d_gene: TRBD2
v_gene: TRBV4-2
CDR3aa: CASSQDPAGGGQETQYF
CDR3nt: TGTGCCAGCAGCCAAGACCCAGCGGGGGGAGGGCAAGAGACCCAGTACTTC

j_gene: TRBJ1-4
abundance: NA
d_gene: NA
v_gene: TRBV28
CDR3aa: CASSQDSFNEKLFF
CDR3nt: TGTGCCAGCAGTCAGGACAGTTTTAATGAAAAACTGTTTTTT

j_gene: TRBJ1-2
abundance: NA
d_gene: NA
v_gene: TRBV30
CDR3aa: CAWSGYGYTF
CDR3nt: TGTGCCTGGTCAGGGTATGGCTACACCTTC

j_gene: TRBJ1-1
abundance: NA
d_gene: NA
v_gene: TRBV28
CDR3aa: CASSSNALLNTEAFF
CDR3nt: TGTGCCAGCAGTTCTAATGCGCTACTAAACACTGAAGCTTTCTTT